The sequence of this T cell receptor beta chain was determined in a study of radiotherapy plus CTLA-4 blockade in lung cancer. Study information: Disease control was achieved by over 30% of patients, and objective responses by 15% to 20%.

Study results and limitations: Interferon-beta and early blood T cell clone dynamics reportedly predicted response best. Some TCR clones had been derived from tumors. These clones expanded in peripheral blood after radiotherapy plus ipilimumab.

The method was immunoSEQ multiplex PCR; TCRdb's version includes in-frame clones alone and lacks a portion of them. The sample yields more than 75,000 clones, roughly 80% seen once. With respect to this clone: Its antigen remains unidentified.

Patients with chemo-refractory metastatic non-small-cell lung cancer received focal radiation plus CTLA-4 blockade with ipilimumab. In germline, CDR1 is MNHEY, CDR2 SVGAGI. V was clipped by 8 bases and J by 7 bases; unmatched bases: 1. CDR3 size: 11 residues. The chain uses TRBV6-5 and TRBJ2-4; 8 positions agree with TRBD1. This clonotype was obtained from a human donor with non-small cell lung cancer that progressed on radiotherapy plus ipilimumab. The sequences come from peripheral blood, collected from a patient treated with radiotherapy plus ipilimumab. CDR3 loop: CASGQGNIQYF. CDR3 nucleotides: TGTGCCAGCGGACAGGGTAACATTCAGTACTTC.